The entry below gives a single T cell receptor beta chain sequence along with its context. This CDR3 is 14 amino acids long. The V and J ends lost 3 bases and 9 bases, in that order; junction bases with no gene match: 6. Germline lookup yields CDR1 MDHEN and CDR2 SYDVKM. The data derive from a study of blood T cell repertoires in COVID-19. At the level of the study: Spain, Italy and the United States supplied samples that represented acute and convalescent COVID-19. T cells, B-cell-depleted T cells, or PBMCs supplied cDNA or gDNA.

Repertoires were generated with immunoSEQ multiplex PCR, while TCRdb's copy carries only in-frame clones and drops some. This sample has around 200,000 clones, with roughly 88% found just once. Sequencing input: peripheral blood. This clonotype was obtained from a man aged 60 to 75 with acute or convalescent COVID-19. The V and J genes are TRBV28 and TRBJ1-1; 11 bases line up with TRBD1. Here the CDR3 DNA reads TGTGCCAGCAGTTTCCCCGGGACAGGGGGTAAAGCTTTCTTT. Translating it yields CASSFPGTGGKAFF.